The TCR beta chain under discussion was sequenced for a study of post-analysis software for immune sequencing data. Background on the study: Relapsing-remitting, secondary progressive and progressive-relapsing courses of multiple sclerosis were included.

Study-level findings and limits: Controls had lower frequencies than patients of about 5 TRBV segments, which included TRBV5-6, TRBV5-1 and TRBV20-1.

Unique molecular identifiers were carried by the TCR beta cDNA libraries. Each CDR3 protein gets one entry after TCRdb re-called the PCR reads with MiXCR. Among about 380,000 distinct CDR3 sequences listed, less than 40% were seen once. The length of the CDR3 is 15 residues. Deletions cut 0 bases from V and 5 bases from J, with 11 bases between. Germline V lookup: CDR1 LGHNA, CDR2 YSLEER. This clonotype was detected only a few times. Its antigen is as yet unknown. The sample comprised blood. The genes are TRBV4-3 and TRBJ1-5; perhaps TRBD1 as D (5 bases). This clonotype originated in a girl under 18 with multiple sclerosis. CDR3 DNA sequence: TGCGCCAGCAGCCAAGATTCGAAGGGGTATCAGCCCCAGCATTTT. It yields the protein CASSQDSKGYQPQHF.